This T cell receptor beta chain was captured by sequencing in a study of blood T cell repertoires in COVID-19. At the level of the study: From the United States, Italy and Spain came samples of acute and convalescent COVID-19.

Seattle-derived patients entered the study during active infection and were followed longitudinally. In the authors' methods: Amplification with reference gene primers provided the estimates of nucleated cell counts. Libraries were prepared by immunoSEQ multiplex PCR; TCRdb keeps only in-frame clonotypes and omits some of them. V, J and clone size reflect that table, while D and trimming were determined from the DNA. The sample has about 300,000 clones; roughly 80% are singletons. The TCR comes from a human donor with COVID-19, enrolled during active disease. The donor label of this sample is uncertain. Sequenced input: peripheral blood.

For the CDR3, the DNA is TGTGCCAGCAGCCGTAAAACAGGGGGGGCAGATACGCAGTATTTT. Translating gives CASSRKTGGADTQYF. The rearrangement uses TRBV3-1 (or the pseudogene TRBV3-2) and TRBJ2-3, with D tentatively TRBD1 (8 bases). Germline values: CDR1 LGHDT, CDR2 YNNKEL (reference sequence). V was trimmed by 4 bases and J by 4 bases, leaving 15 bases between them. The CDR3 extends over 15 amino acids.